Below, one T cell receptor beta chain is given with its context. The target antigen is unknown. It was RNA transcripts that yielded the amplified TCR beta CDR3 regions. Carried out on the TCR CDR3, a first-round RT-PCR used the HTBI primer set. TCRdb redid the calling of the multiplex PCR reads with MiXCR, one entry per CDR3 protein. The sample shows around 490,000 distinct CDR3 sequences, about 20% of them seen only once. Germline V gene sequence: CDR1 SGHDT, CDR2 YYEEEE. The CDR3 is 15 amino acids. The data were taken from a study of T cells in Graves' hyperthyroidism and ophthalmopathy. Study-wide results and limits: A 13 V-J model separated ophthalmopathy from stable hyperthyroidism.

The chain recombines TRBV5-6 with TRBJ2-3, with D perhaps matching TRBD1 (6 bases). The J call could be wrong; TRBJ1-5 is a better fit for the DNA end. The TCR comes from a middle-aged man with Graves' ophthalmopathy. Sequencing input: blood. CDR3 DNA: TGTGCCAGCAGCCCCCCGCGGGTGAGGACAGATACGCAGCATTTT. Amino acids: CASSPPRVRTDTQHF.